This TCR beta chain stems from a study of T cells in Graves' hyperthyroidism and ophthalmopathy. Study results and limitations: In validation, the model predicted ophthalmopathy. These predictions came a median approximately 6.5 months before onset. Within blood appeared most thyroid clonotypes that had expanded above 0.001.

This clonotype appeared many times. Its antigen is unidentified. V was pared by 3 bases and J by 1 base, with 10 bases between. The CDR3 totals 14 residues. Germline CDR1 and CDR2: MNHNS and SASEGT. It was RNA transcripts that yielded the amplified TCR beta CDR3 regions. An initial round of RT-PCR targeting the TCR CDR3 relied on the HTBI primer set. TCRdb processed the multiplex PCR reads anew with MiXCR; each CDR3 protein has one entry. The table includes some 350,000 distinct CDR3 sequences, about 18% detected once. Pregnant or lactating patients were excluded, as were those with uncontrolled infection or other autoimmune disease. PBMCs were obtained from 9.5 to 10 ml fresh peripheral blood.

The sequencing sample was made of blood. This chain uses TRBV6-1 with TRBJ2-7; D is unresolved. This TCR was recovered from a woman aged 18 to 35 with Graves' hyperthyroidism. CDR3 bases: TGTGCCAGCAGTGAGGTGGTCGGATCCTACGAGCAGTACTTC. Its protein product is CASSEVVGSYEQYF.